The 18 T cell receptor beta chains in this list originate from one sample, sequenced in a study of OX40 agonist ivuxolimab in advanced cancers. Here immunoSEQ multiplex PCR was the method, and the copy in TCRdb shows in-frame clones only, minus some. Seen here are tens of thousands of clones, about nine tenths observed once, and the top ten hold about 5%. Here the sequenced sample was CD4+ or CD8+ T cells sorted from blood, taken in a trial of the OX40 agonist ivuxolimab. The receptors were sampled from an adult with an advanced solid tumor such as melanoma, head and neck, liver or kidney cancer.

The chain employs TRBV18 and TRBJ2-6; D remains unclear. CDR1 KGHSH and CDR2 LQKENI come from the germline V gene. Trimming took off 5 bases at V and 0 bases at J, with 5 bases between the two ends. The CDR3 consists of 14 residues. CDR3 region: CASSVSSGANVLTF. The CDR3 coding sequence is TGTGCCAGCTCAGTGAGCTCTGGGGCCAACGTCCTGACTTTC.

V is TRBV7-9 and J is TRBJ1-3, with unresolved D. This CDR3 comprises 14 residues. Germline-derived CDR1 and CDR2 are SEHNR and FQNEAQ (reference sequence). The V gene lost 6 bases and the J gene lost 0 bases, with 9 bases spanning the gap. The CDR3, as DNA: TGTGCCAGCAGTTGGACGGCCTCTGGAAACACCATATATTTT. It codes for CASSWTASGNTIYF. The variable domain in full, with the rest retrieved from reference TRBV7-9 and TRBJ1-3, is DTGVSQNPRHKITKRGQNVTFRCDPISEHNRLYWYRQTLGQGPEFLTYFQNEAQLEKSRLLSDRFSAERPKGSFSTLEIQRTEQGDSAMYLCASSWTASGNTIYFGEGSWLTVV.

This chain joins TRBV19 and TRBJ2-5; weak D call: TRBD1 (5 bases). V was trimmed by 5 bases and J by 5 bases, leaving 12 bases between them. The CDR3 is 13 amino acids. CDR1 is LNHDA, CDR2 SQIVND, per germline (reference sequence). The CDR3 DNA reads as TGTGCCAGTAGTGACCGAAAGGGGGAGACCCAGTACTTC. It codes for CASSDRKGETQYF.

The gene calls are TRBV11-3 and TRBJ2-3, with D possibly matching TRBD2 (5 bases). The CDR3 length is 15 residues. V was pared by 3 bases and J by 6 bases, with 16 bases between. CDR1 is SGHNT, CDR2 YENEEA, per germline. CDR3 in amino acids: CASSFPLPAADTQYF. The CDR3 bases are TGTGCCAGCAGCTTTCCCCTTCCAGCGGCCGATACGCAGTATTTT.

V gene TRBV7-6 combines with J gene TRBJ2-1, with 8 nucleotides matching TRBD1. Per the germline V gene, CDR1 is SGHVS and CDR2 is FNYEAQ. The CDR3 covers 15 residues. Trimming at V came to 3 bases and at J to 7 bases, leaving 8 bases not matched to a gene. The CDR3: CASSFGQGGPNEQFF. CDR3 DNA sequence: TGTGCCAGCAGCTTTGGACAGGGAGGTCCGAATGAGCAGTTCTTC.

The CDR3 protein is CASSTEFNQPQHF. The CDR3 DNA reads as TGTGCCAGTAGTACAGAATTCAATCAGCCCCAGCATTTT. The V call is TRBV19, the J call TRBJ1-5; D not resolved. Germline V lookup: CDR1 LNHDA, CDR2 SQIVND (reference sequence). V dropped 4 bases and J dropped 3 bases, with 7 bases sitting between them. The CDR3 is 13 amino acids.

This chain joins TRBV7-2 and TRBJ2-3; 8 bases agree with TRBD1. The germline V gene has CDR1 SGHTA and CDR2 FQGNSA. The junction had 7 bases not matched to a gene; V was cut back by 1 base and J by 1 base. The CDR3 contains 17 residues. Written as DNA, the CDR3 is TGTGCCAGCAGCTTAGGGCTATCAGGGGGCCGCACAGATACGCAGTATTTT. Its protein is CASSLGLSGGRTDTQYF. The full variable domain, its missing parts supplied by reference TRBV7-2 and TRBJ2-3, is GAGVSQSPSNKVTEKGKDVELRCDPISGHTALYWYRQSLGQGLEFLIYFQGNSAPDKSGLPSDRFSAERTGGSVSTLTIQRTQQEDSAVYLCASSLGLSGGRTDTQYFGPGTRLTVL.

The chain carries TRBV5-4 and TRBJ2-5; 9 bases fit TRBD2. Germline V gene sequence: CDR1 SGHNT, CDR2 YYREEE (reference sequence). V lost 0 bases and J lost 7; bases outside the gene matches: 10. The CDR3 runs 16 residues. This CDR3 reads CASSLGSGGLRGTQYF. CDR3 nucleotide sequence: TGTGCCAGCAGCTTGGGGAGCGGGGGGTTGAGGGGGACCCAGTACTTC. Supplemented by reference TRBV5-4 and TRBJ2-5, the full variable domain reads ETGVTQSPTHLIKTRGQQVTLRCSSQSGHNTVSWYQQALGQGPQFIFQYYREEENGRGNFPPRFSGLQFPNYSSELNVNALELDDSALYLCASSLGSGGLRGTQYFGPGTRLLVL.

This chain joins TRBV5-5 and TRBJ2-3, with TRBD1 as a possible D gene (7 bases). Germline V gives CDR1 SGHKS, CDR2 YYEKEE (reference sequence). The CDR3 consists of 16 residues. V was cut by 4 bases and J by 4 bases, with 19 bases left in between. CDR3 nucleotide sequence: TGTGCCAGCAGCCCCCAGGGGGGACCAGCGGCAGATACGCAGTATTTT. This codes for CASSPQGGPAADTQYF.

This clone is a singleton in its sample. A read error is possible here, since a much larger clone lies one base away. V and J are TRBV11-2 and TRBJ2-7; D ambiguous. Trimming stripped 1 base from V and 3 bases from J, with 4 bases between. CDR3 length equals 12 residues. Germline CDR1 and CDR2: SGHAT and FQNNGV. The CDR3 spells CASSLGDYEQYF. Written as DNA, the CDR3 is TGTGCCAGCAGCTTAGGGGACTACGAGCAGTACTTC.

The chain uses TRBV7-3 and TRBJ1-2, with 9 bases identical to TRBD1. With V trimmed by 5 bases and J by 2 bases, 9 bases remained unmatched. The V gene's germline CDR1 is SGHTA and CDR2 FQGTGA. The CDR3 contains 16 residues. The CDR3 sequence: CASSPWDRVLNYGYTF. The CDR3 nucleotides are TGTGCCAGCAGCCCGTGGGACAGGGTTTTGAACTATGGCTACACCTTC.

This chain connects TRBV5-8 to TRBJ2-1; TRBD2 might be the D (5 bases). V dropped 4 bases and J dropped 7 bases, with 15 bases sitting between them. CDR3 size: 14 residues. Per the germline V gene, CDR1 is SGHTS and CDR2 is YDEGEE. The chain's CDR3 is CASSPGPSWNEQFF. The CDR3, as DNA: TGTGCCAGCAGCCCCGGACCTAGCTGGAATGAGCAGTTCTTC.

The V and J genes are TRBV5-6 and TRBJ1-1; TRBD1 might be the D (5 bases). The V gene's germline CDR1 is SGHDT and CDR2 YYEEEE. This CDR3 region has 14 residues. V was pared by 1 base and J by 5 bases, with 12 bases between. CDR3 sequence reads: CASSLFMGGTEAFF. In DNA form, the CDR3 reads TGTGCCAGCAGCTTGTTTATGGGGGGGACTGAAGCTTTCTTT.

The chain combines TRBV11-1 with TRBJ2-3; 9 nucleotides line up with TRBD2. The CDR3 is 17 residues long. Germline trimming cut 1 base from V and 3 bases from J; bases unmatched to any gene: 8. Germline CDR1 and CDR2: SGHAT and FQDESV (reference sequence). CDR3 region: CASSLGPWAGGTDTQYF. The DNA of the CDR3 is TGTGCCAGCAGCTTAGGCCCCTGGGCGGGAGGGACAGATACGCAGTATTTT.

This chain links TRBV10-2 with TRBJ2-5; TRBD2 matches at 15 bases. The CDR3 sequence is 16 residues long. The germline gives CDR1 WSHSY, CDR2 SAAADI. Trimming at V came to 3 bases and at J to 5 bases, leaving 4 bases not matched to a gene. The CDR3 sequence: CASSDLGLAGGETQYF. DNA of the CDR3: TGCGCCAGCAGTGATTTGGGACTAGCGGGAGGTGAGACCCAGTACTTC.

The chain uses TRBV5-5 and TRBJ1-1; D unresolved. The ends were cut back, 4 bases at V and 5 bases at J, with 18 bases in the middle. Germline CDR1 is SGHKS and CDR2 is YYEKEE (reference sequence). The CDR3 extends over 15 amino acids. The DNA for the CDR3 is TGTGCCAGCAGCCCACTCAAACGGAGGTGGACTGAAGCTTTCTTT. Protein: CASSPLKRRWTEAFF.

The rearrangement links TRBV7-3 to TRBJ2-7; 8 bases match TRBD2. Trimming at V came to 2 bases and at J to 3 bases, leaving 6 bases not matched to a gene. The CDR3 has 15 residues. CDR1 and CDR2 from the germline V gene are SGHTA and FQGTGA. The CDR3 here is CASSLELAAYYEQYF. The CDR3 DNA follows: TGTGCCAGCAGCTTAGAACTAGCGGCTTACTACGAGCAGTACTTC.

The genes are TRBV6-5 and TRBJ1-2, with a tentative D call TRBD1 (5 bases). Germline assignment: CDR1 MNHEY and CDR2 SVGAGI. The CDR3 contains 14 residues. Between the trimmed V and J ends, which lost 2 bases and 8 bases, there was a span of 15 bases. The CDR3 DNA reads as TGTGCCAGCAGTTACCGGACGTTTGAGGGGGGCTACACCTTC. Its protein product is CASSYRTFEGGYTF.